One and the same sample provided the 22 T cell receptor beta chains below, sequenced in a study of blood T cell repertoires in COVID-19. Assay: immunoSEQ multiplex PCR; the TCRdb copy retains only in-frame clones and omits some. Here the sample spans about 190,000 clones, around 80% being singletons. Sequencing used peripheral blood. Receptors were obtained from a woman of 80 years or more with active or convalescent COVID-19.

The chain has TRBV6-5 and TRBJ1-2; TRBD1 matches 8 bases. Germline trimming cut 4 bases from V and 4 bases from J; bases unmatched to any gene: 5. CDR3 size: 14 residues. Germline V lookup: CDR1 MNHEY, CDR2 SVGAGI. The chain's CDR3 is CASSSGGILYGYTF. DNA of the CDR3: TGTGCCAGCAGTTCAGGGGGCATTCTCTATGGCTACACCTTC.

This clone has just a few counts. The genes are TRBV27 and TRBJ2-6, with D unclear. Germline V gives CDR1 MNHEY, CDR2 SMNVEV (reference sequence). The CDR3 sequence is 14 residues long. V shed 6 bases and J shed 0 bases, with 6 bases lying between them. This chain's CDR3 is CASSFSSGANVLTF. CDR3 nucleotides: TGTGCCAGCAGCTTCAGCTCTGGGGCCAACGTCCTGACTTTC.

The chain couples TRBV29-1 to TRBJ2-1; the match to TRBD1 covers 7 bases. Germline trimming cut 7 bases from V and 7 bases from J; bases unmatched to any gene: 10. The CDR3 has 13 amino acids. Per the germline V gene, CDR1 is SQVTM and CDR2 is ANQGSEA. The chain's CDR3 is CSGRQGGENEQFF. The DNA of the CDR3 is TGCAGCGGCCGACAGGGTGGGGAGAATGAGCAGTTCTTC.

The rearrangement links TRBV5-1 to TRBJ1-3, with TRBD1 identical over 10 bases. Germline CDR1 and CDR2: SGHRS and YFSETQ. V shed 1 base, J shed 7 bases, and the junction held 2 bases outside the gene matches. This CDR3 has 14 amino acids. CDR3 coding DNA: TGCGCCAGCAGCTTGAGGGGACAGGGGAACACCATATATTTT. This sequence encodes CASSLRGQGNTIYF. Drawing the rest from reference TRBV5-1 and TRBJ1-3, the complete variable domain is KAGVTQTPRYLIKTRGQQVTLSCSPISGHRSVSWYQQTPGQGLQFLFEYFSETQRNKGNFPGRFSGRQFSNSRSEMNVSTLELGDSALYLCASSLRGQGNTIYFGEGSWLTVV.

This sequence joins TRBV7-8 and TRBJ1-1, with a weak D call TRBD1 (5 bases). V lost 0 bases, J lost 6 bases, and 11 bases lay in between. The CDR3 is made up of 14 amino acids. CDR1 is SGHVS, CDR2 FQNEAQ, per germline. The CDR3: CASSLAHRDSEAFF. The CDR3 DNA reads as TGTGCCAGCAGCTTAGCGCATAGGGACTCTGAAGCTTTCTTT.

V gene TRBV11-2 combines with J gene TRBJ1-1, with D perhaps TRBD1 (5 bases). The length of the CDR3 is 13 residues. Trimming stripped 0 bases from V and 4 bases from J, with 6 bases between. CDR1 SGHAT and CDR2 FQNNGV come from the germline V gene. In DNA, the CDR3 is TGTGCCAGCAGCTTAGAGCAGGGCACTGAAGCTTTCTTT. As protein: CASSLEQGTEAFF.

This clone has only a few counts. This CDR3 is CASSIERGGTDTQYF. The CDR3 nucleotides are TGTGCCAGTAGTATAGAGCGGGGTGGCACAGATACGCAGTATTTT. The genes are TRBV19 and TRBJ2-3, with TRBD2 as a possible D gene (6 bases). Between the trimmed V and J ends, which lost 0 bases and 1 base, there was a span of 8 bases. The CDR3 spans 15 residues. CDR1 and CDR2 from the germline V gene are LNHDA and SQIVND (reference sequence).

The chain couples TRBV27 to TRBJ2-2; weak D call: TRBD1 (5 bases). The V gene's germline CDR1 is MNHEY and CDR2 SMNVEV (reference sequence). The V gene lost 2 bases and the J gene lost 2 bases, with 18 bases spanning the gap. The CDR3 is 18 residues long. The CDR3 spells CASSLRYRGNQNTGELFF. Written as DNA, the CDR3 is TGTGCCAGCAGTTTAAGGTATAGGGGAAATCAAAACACCGGGGAGCTGTTTTTT.

This rearrangement joins TRBV11-2 to TRBJ1-1; TRBD1 matches at 8 bases. This CDR3 is 13 amino acids long. V shed 6 bases, J shed 0 bases, and the junction held 0 bases outside the gene matches. The germline CDR1 and CDR2 sequences are SGHAT and FQNNGV. CDR3 nucleotide sequence: TGTGCCAGCAGGACAGGGGTGAACACTGAAGCTTTCTTT. Amino acids: CASRTGVNTEAFF.

CDR3 loop: CASSPVLGARGYAGNTIYF. The CDR3 nucleotides are TGTGCCAGCAGTCCCGTTTTGGGGGCGCGAGGTTATGCTGGAAACACCATATATTTT. This chain joins TRBV28 and TRBJ1-3, with D perhaps TRBD1 (6 bases). V lost 5 bases to trimming and J lost 2 bases, with 25 bases between them. In germline, CDR1 is MDHEN, CDR2 SYDVKM. CDR3 length equals 19 residues.

The chain links TRBV11-3 to TRBJ2-7; D perhaps matches TRBD1 (5 bases). The germline CDR1 and CDR2 sequences are SGHNT and YENEEA. With 5 bases removed from V and 3 bases from J, the gap between germline ends came to 11 bases. The length of the CDR3 is 13 residues. The CDR3 here is CASSKDTNYEQYF. CDR3 DNA: TGTGCCAGCAGCAAGGACACCAACTACGAGCAGTACTTC. Full variable domain (missing parts from reference TRBV11-3 and TRBJ2-7): EAGVVQSPRYKIIEKKQPVAFWCNPISGHNTLYWYLQNLGQGPELLIRYENEEAVDDSQLPKDRFSAERLKGVDSTLKIQPAELGDSAVYLCASSKDTNYEQYFGPGTRLTVT.

The J gene is TRBJ1-3, the V gene TRBV3-1 (or the pseudogene TRBV3-2); D call uncertain. The CDR3 contains 15 residues. Germline-derived CDR1 and CDR2 are LGHDT and YNNKEL (reference sequence). The germline V and J ends were trimmed by 4 bases and 0 bases, with 10 bases remaining between them. The CDR3 DNA is TGTGCCAGCAGCCCGACGGGTCTCTCTGGAAACACCATATATTTT. Translation gives CASSPTGLSGNTIYF.

The chain is built from TRBV7-3 and TRBJ2-6, with 12 positions matching TRBD2. The V segment lost 4 bases and the J segment 0 bases; nucleotides outside the gene matches: 4. CDR1 and CDR2 from the germline V gene are SGHTA and FQGTGA. There are 18 residues in the CDR3. CDR3 nucleotides: TGTGCCAGCAGCTACGGACTAGCGGGGACCTCTGGGGCCAACGTCCTGACTTTC. Its protein product is CASSYGLAGTSGANVLTF.

The genes are TRBV19 and TRBJ1-1; maybe TRBD1 (5 bases). Germline values: CDR1 LNHDA, CDR2 SQIVND (reference sequence). V dropped 1 base and J dropped 1 base, with 7 bases sitting between them. CDR3 size: 14 residues. This chain's CDR3 is CASSIGGPNTEAFF. Here the CDR3 DNA reads TGTGCCAGTAGTATAGGGGGCCCGAACACTGAAGCTTTCTTT. Based on the CDR3 plus reference TRBV19 and TRBJ1-1, the full variable domain is DGGITQSPKYLFRKEGQNVTLSCEQNLNHDAMYWYRQDPGQGLRLIYYSQIVNDFQKGDIAEGYSVSREKKESFPLTVTSAQKNPTAFYLCASSIGGPNTEAFFGQGTRLTVV.

The V and J genes are TRBV10-3 and TRBJ1-4; 7 bases align to TRBD1. Germline V gives CDR1 ENHRY, CDR2 SYGVKD. V dropped 2 bases and J dropped 8; count of bases not matched to a gene: 5. The CDR3 consists of 14 residues. As DNA, the CDR3 is TGTGCCATCAGTGAGAAGACAGGGAACGAAAAACTGTTTTTT. Translated: CAISEKTGNEKLFF.

The V and J genes are TRBV4-1 and TRBJ2-3; 7 bases fit TRBD2. The CDR3 spans 14 residues. The germline gives CDR1 MGHRA, CDR2 YSYEKL. V trimming: 5 bases; J trimming: 1 base; junction bases outside the gene matches: 3. The CDR3 spells CASSWSGGTDTQYF. In DNA form, the CDR3 reads TGCGCCAGCAGCTGGAGCGGGGGCACAGATACGCAGTATTTT.

The rearrangement joins TRBV5-8 to TRBJ1-5; D unresolved. Germline CDR1 reads SGHTS; CDR2 reads YDEGEE. Trimming removed 0 bases at V and 3 bases at J, with 10 bases between. The CDR3 contains 15 residues. The CDR3, as DNA: TGTGCCAGCAGCTTGGCCGGAGGGTTCAATCAGCCCCAGCATTTT. Residues: CASSLAGGFNQPQHF.

This clone was seen a few times. The chain carries TRBV5-6 and TRBJ2-7; D is unclear. The V end was cut by 8 bases, the J end by 0 bases, with 12 bases between. Looked up from germline, CDR1 is SGHDT and CDR2 is YYEEEE. The CDR3 consists of 13 residues. CDR3: CASRSEYSYEQYF. In DNA form, the CDR3 reads TGTGCCAGTCGTAGTGAATACTCCTACGAGCAGTACTTC.

The chain uses TRBV29-1 and TRBJ2-7; TRBD1 matches at 7 bases. The length of the CDR3 is 11 residues. Unmatched junction bases numbered 4, after V lost 6 bases and J lost 5 bases. Germline CDR1 reads SQVTM; CDR2 reads ANQGSEA. CDR3 region: CSVSDRDEQYF. CDR3 DNA: TGCAGCGTCAGCGACAGGGACGAGCAGTACTTC.

The V and J genes are TRBV3-1 (or the pseudogene TRBV3-2) and TRBJ1-2; 11 nucleotides match TRBD1. The germline gives CDR1 LGHDT, CDR2 YNNKEL (reference sequence). The CDR3 is made up of 20 amino acids. The J segment lost 6 bases and the V segment lost 1 base, leaving 19 bases of the junction unmatched. CDR3 amino acids: CASSQAYIWTGGTSAHGYTF. The CDR3 nucleotides read TGTGCCAGCAGCCAAGCCTACATATGGACAGGGGGCACTTCCGCGCATGGCTACACCTTC.

The chain links TRBV27 to TRBJ2-6; tentatively, D is TRBD1 (5 bases). CDR3 size: 17 residues. CDR1 is MNHEY and CDR2 is SMNVEV in the germline V gene (reference sequence). Between the trimmed V and J ends, which lost 3 bases and 0 bases, there was a span of 12 bases. DNA of the CDR3: TGTGCCAGCAGTTTGTGGCAGGGCCCCTCTGGGGCCAACGTCCTGACTTTC. This sequence encodes CASSLWQGPSGANVLTF.

V usage is TRBV4-2 and J usage is TRBJ2-7; 9 bases map to TRBD2. Germline CDR1 reads LGHNA; CDR2 reads YNFKEQ. Germline trimming cut 2 bases from V and 6 bases from J; bases unmatched to any gene: 11. This CDR3 has 16 residues. The CDR3 DNA reads as TGTGCCAGCAGCCAAAGGAGGGGGCTAGCGGGGATCGAGCAGTACTTC. It codes for CASSQRRGLAGIEQYF.